This TCR beta chain is from a study of regulatory T cells in long-lasting Graves disease. This clonotype was detected ten times or more. Sample time point: newly diagnosed GD, antithyroid drugs for less than 3 months. Generation of the TCR library employed RNA extracted from PBMCs. For TCR beta, libraries came from iRepertoire HTBI primers and Arm-PCR of CDR3 regions. TCRdb reprocessed the multiplex PCR reads via MiXCR and lists one record per CDR3 protein. The sample consists of 200,000 to 250,000 distinct CDR3 sequences, roughly 18% of them appearing once. The input for sequencing was peripheral blood mononuclear cells (PBMCs), taken at new diagnosis, from a patient treated with antithyroid drugs. The TCR was taken from a female donor with Graves disease.

CDR3 DNA sequence: TGTGCCAGCAGTGAAAGTCTGGGGGCCGGTAACTATGGCTACACCTTC. Residues: CASSESLGAGNYGYTF. The chain combines TRBV6-1 with TRBJ1-2, with a tentative D call TRBD1 (6 bases). The CDR3 totals 16 residues. With 2 bases removed from V and 1 base from J, the gap between germline ends came to 14 bases. Germline-derived CDR1 and CDR2 are MNHNS and SASEGT.